This T cell receptor (beta chain) was recorded in a study of cytomegalovirus exposure and HLA in healthy donors. Findings and limits, study-wide: Associated with cytomegalovirus, according to the listing, were 150 to 200 TCR beta chains. Association of a missense DCLRE1C variant with TCR beta V- and J-gene trimming was reported in a later analysis. In a later analysis, HLA-C alleles had the fewest associated TCRs, DRB1 alleles the most. In a later analysis, parvovirus B19, influenza, CMV and Epstein-Barr virus appeared linked to several top co-occurrence clusters.

Concerning this clone itself: What it binds is unknown. Other DNA sequences in this specimen translate into the identical CDR3.

The PCR ran on 60 Vbeta and 13 Jbeta primers. This table comes from immunoSEQ multiplex PCR, and its TCRdb copy is limited to in-frame clones, with some not included. This table has some 150,000 clones, more than 75% appearing once. Trimming stripped 0 bases from V and 3 bases from J, with 6 bases between. Germline values: CDR1 MNHEY, CDR2 SVGAGI. This CDR3 contains 13 residues. The TCR comes from a human donor in good health. The sample comprised PBMCs. V and J are TRBV6-5 and TRBJ2-7; D is perhaps TRBD2 (5 bases). The CDR3 nucleotides read TGTGCCAGCAGTTACTCAGGGAGCTACGAGCAGTACTTC. Translated, it gives CASSYSGSYEQYF.